Shown below are 5 T cell receptor beta chains from a single sample sequenced in a study of PD-1 blockade in classical Hodgkin lymphoma. Time point indicated: newly diagnosed, previously untreated cHL patient sample. Magnetic negative selection was used to purify CD4+ T cells from thawed PBMCs. The method was immunoSEQ multiplex PCR; TCRdb's version includes in-frame clones alone and lacks a portion of them. The sample yields under 40,000 clones, about 88% seen once. What was sequenced was CD4+ T cells from blood. The receptors were sampled from a human donor with classical Hodgkin lymphoma.

The chain uses TRBV28 and TRBJ2-6; weak D call: TRBD1 (5 bases). The CDR3 runs to 16 residues. Germline CDR1 and CDR2: MDHEN and SYDVKM. V gave up 4 bases and J gave up 0 bases, with 10 bases separating them. CDR3 sequence reads: CASSSTRVSGANVLTF. DNA of the CDR3: TGTGCCAGCAGTTCCACCAGGGTCTCTGGGGCCAACGTCCTGACTTTC.

The rearrangement links TRBV5-5 to TRBJ1-2, with D hard to call. The germline gives CDR1 SGHKS, CDR2 YYEKEE (reference sequence). CDR3 size: 13 residues. Trimming stripped 7 bases from V and 6 bases from J, with 16 bases between. The DNA of the CDR3 is TGTGCCAGCCTTTCTGCGGGTGGCAATGGCTACACCTTC. Protein: CASLSAGGNGYTF.

The V gene is TRBV7-6, the J gene TRBJ2-5; D is unresolved. This CDR3 contains 13 residues. Trimming took off 2 bases at V and 2 bases at J, with 6 bases between the two ends. CDR1 SGHVS and CDR2 FNYEAQ come from the germline V gene. CDR3 amino acids: CASSLSRQETQYF. The CDR3 DNA is TGTGCCAGCAGCTTATCCAGGCAAGAGACCCAGTACTTC.

The chain recombines TRBV5-4 with TRBJ2-1; 7 bases align to TRBD2. The CDR3 contains 15 residues. Germline CDR1 is SGHNT and CDR2 is YYREEE (reference sequence). Germline trimming cut 4 bases from V and 13 bases from J; bases unmatched to any gene: 17. The CDR3 region is CASSPGTNKPGGQFF. The CDR3 nucleotides are TGTGCCAGCAGCCCCGGGACTAACAAACCAGGAGGACAGTTCTTC.

The chain combines TRBV30 with TRBJ1-3, with 10 positions matching TRBD1. V lost 3 bases, J lost 0 bases, and 5 bases stayed unmatched. Looked up from germline, CDR1 is GTSNPN and CDR2 is SVGIG (reference sequence). CDR3 length: 16 amino acids. The CDR3 loop is CAWRFRDRGSGNTIYF. In nucleotides, the CDR3 is TGTGCCTGGAGATTCCGGGACAGGGGCTCTGGAAACACCATATATTTT.